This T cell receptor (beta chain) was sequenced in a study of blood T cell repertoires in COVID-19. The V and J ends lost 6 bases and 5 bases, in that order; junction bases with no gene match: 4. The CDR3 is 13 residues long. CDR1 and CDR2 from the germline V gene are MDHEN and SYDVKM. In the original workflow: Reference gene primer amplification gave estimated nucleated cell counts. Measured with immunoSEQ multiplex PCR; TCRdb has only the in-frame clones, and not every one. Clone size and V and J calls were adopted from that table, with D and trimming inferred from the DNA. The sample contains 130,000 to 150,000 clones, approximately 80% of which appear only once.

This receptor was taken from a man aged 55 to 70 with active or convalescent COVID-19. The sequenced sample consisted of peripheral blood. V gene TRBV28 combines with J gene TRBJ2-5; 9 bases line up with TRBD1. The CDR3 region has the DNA TGTGCCAGCAGGGGACAGGGAAGGGAGACCCAGTACTTC. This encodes CASRGQGRETQYF.